One sample yielded the 8 T cell receptor beta chains listed below, sequenced in a study of T-cell memory formation after mild COVID-19 (dated by TCRdb to the early 2020s). Receptor libraries were prepared by 5' RACE. The sample was run on an Illumina NovaSeq 6000. TCRdb reanalyzed the raw reads on its own, using fastp at Q25 for trimming and MiXCR for clone calling, and kept in-frame beta chains. CDR3 protein duplicates are merged, each entry listing the most common genes and DNA. The sample contains about 13,000 distinct CDR3 sequences, roughly a fifth of them found a single time. Jointly, the top ten make up roughly 49% of the sample. The material sequenced was PBMCs or a T cell subset sorted from them (not recorded which). These receptors all come from an adult woman who had mild COVID-19 (a few samples of this study predate the infection). The sample titles of this study are shuffled in the database, so cell type and time point are left out; the donor was told from shared clones.

This clonotype has a count of ten or more. The rearrangement uses TRBV7-2 and TRBJ2-7, with D perhaps TRBD2 (5 bases). V was clipped by 2 bases and J by 3 bases, with 11 bases between them. The germline gives CDR1 SGHTA, CDR2 FQGNSA. The CDR3 is made up of 14 amino acids. CDR3 region: CASSLQHAGYEQYF. The CDR3 coding sequence is TGTGCCAGCAGCTTACAGCATGCGGGCTACGAGCAGTACTTC. Together with reference TRBV7-2 and TRBJ2-7, the CDR3 gives the full variable domain: GAGVSQSPSNKVTEKGKDVELRCDPISGHTALYWYRQSLGQGLEFLIYFQGNSAPDKSGLPSDRFSAERTGGSVSTLTIQRTQQEDSAVYLCASSLQHAGYEQYFGPGTRLTVT.

There are many counts of this clonotype. The CDR3 loop reads CASSYMTGGNTEAFF. CDR3 DNA sequence: TGTGCCAGCAGTTATATGACAGGTGGGAACACTGAAGCTTTCTTT. V usage is TRBV5-8 and J usage is TRBJ1-1; D perhaps matches TRBD1 (6 bases). Per the germline V gene, CDR1 is SGHTS and CDR2 is YDEGEE. The length of the CDR3 is 15 residues. V lost 5 bases, J lost 1 base, and 15 bases lay in between. Drawing the rest from reference TRBV5-8 and TRBJ1-1, the complete variable domain is EAGVTQSPTHLIKTRGQQATLRCSPISGHTSVYWYQQALGLGLQFLLWYDEGEERNRGNFPPRFSGRQFPNYSSELNVNALELEDSALYLCASSYMTGGNTEAFFGQGTRLTVV.

This clonotype came up many times. This chain joins TRBV4-3 and TRBJ2-1, with TRBD2 identical over 8 bases. The germline gives CDR1 LGHNA, CDR2 YSLEER. V lost 5 bases to trimming and J lost 0 bases; unmatched junction nucleotides: 6. The CDR3 length is 16 residues. CDR3 bases: TGCGCCAGCAGCTCCTTAGCGGGGAGCTCCTACAATGAGCAGTTCTTC. It is translated as CASSSLAGSSYNEQFF.

The rearrangement uses TRBV20-1 and TRBJ2-7; 8 bases map to TRBD2. From germline, CDR1 is DFQATT and CDR2 SNEGSKA (reference sequence). The CDR3 extends over 14 amino acids. V shed 5 bases and J 4 bases; nucleotides not matched to a gene: 10. The chain's CDR3 is CSARRSGGDYEQYV. CDR3 DNA sequence: TGCAGTGCTCGTAGAAGCGGGGGAGATTACGAGCAGTACGTC.

This clonotype came up many times. The chain links TRBV7-6 to TRBJ2-7; D remains ambiguous. The V gene's germline CDR1 is SGHVS and CDR2 FNYEAQ. V gave up 5 bases and J gave up 4 bases, with 6 bases separating them. The CDR3 is 11 amino acids. The CDR3 nucleotides are TGTGCCAGCAGCGACCGGTACGAGCAGTACTTC. Residues: CASSDRYEQYF.

This clonotype was observed at least ten times. J is TRBJ1-6 and V is TRBV20-1; tentatively, D is TRBD1 (5 bases). V dropped 1 base and J dropped 4 bases, with 8 bases sitting between them. The CDR3 has 14 amino acids. From germline, CDR1 is DFQATT and CDR2 SNEGSKA (reference sequence). The CDR3, as DNA: TGCAGTGCTAGAGGGGGGGGATATAATTCACCCCTCCACTTT. The encoded protein is CSARGGGYNSPLHF.

This clonotype was recorded at least ten times. V is TRBV6-2 or TRBV6-3 and J is TRBJ2-3; D ambiguous. The germline V gene has CDR1 MNHEY and CDR2 SVGEGT. The CDR3 has 12 residues. V lost 4 bases, J lost 8 bases, and 10 bases lay in between. The CDR3 DNA follows: TGTGCCAGCAGTTCGTGGTCGGGTACGCAGTATTTT. It yields the protein CASSSWSGTQYF.

There are many counts of this clonotype. This chain links TRBV24-1 with TRBJ1-5, with D maybe TRBD1 (5 bases). With 6 bases removed from V and 6 bases from J, the gap between germline ends came to 14 bases. CDR3 length equals 14 residues. Per the germline V gene, CDR1 is KGHDR and CDR2 is SFDVKD. The DNA of the CDR3 is TGTGCCACCAGTACCGGATATGGGGGTCAGCCCCAGCATTTT. Translation: CATSTGYGGQPQHF.